This TCR beta chain was found in a study of cytomegalovirus exposure and HLA in healthy donors. Overall study: T cells numbering approximately 170 million yielded fewer than 140 million unique TCR beta sequences in an earlier analysis.

The germline V and J ends were trimmed by 5 bases and 0 bases, with 16 bases remaining between them. Germline V lookup: CDR1 SEHNR, CDR2 FQNEAQ (reference sequence). CDR3 length: 16 amino acids. This clone has only one observation. Researchers ran the PCR with 60 Vbeta and 13 Jbeta primers. Generated by immunoSEQ multiplex PCR, the TCRdb table keeps only in-frame clones and is missing some. This repertoire shows about 130,000 clones, around 80% found once; its top ten account for 6.5%. Input material: PBMCs. The clonotype originates from a man aged 40-55 years in good health and CMV-seropositive. V usage is TRBV7-9 and J usage is TRBJ1-2; the D is unclear. CDR3 sequence reads: CASSPTGGTTNYGYTF. The CDR3 DNA is TGTGCCAGCAGCCCAACCGGTGGAACTACTAACTATGGCTACACCTTC. The full variable domain, completed using reference TRBV7-9 and TRBJ1-2, is DTGVSQNPRHKITKRGQNVTFRCDPISEHNRLYWYRQTLGQGPEFLTYFQNEAQLEKSRLLSDRFSAERPKGSFSTLEIQRTEQGDSAMYLCASSPTGGTTNYGYTFGSGTRLTVV.